This note documents a single T cell receptor beta chain sequence. Antigen specificity is unknown. For ophthalmopathy patients, the Clinical Activity Score was at least 3 and the NOSPECS grade at least 4; duration was under 3 months. Using more than 8 ml of fresh peripheral blood, PBMCs were prepared. This sample is part of a study of T cells in Graves' hyperthyroidism and ophthalmopathy. General study findings and limits: Most clonotypes that expanded in the thyroid above 0.001 also showed up in blood. Ophthalmopathy was identified by the model a median approximately 6.4 months ahead of onset.

Trimming removed 0 bases from V and 2 bases from J, with 16 bases in between. The CDR3 runs 17 residues. From germline, CDR1 is SGHRS and CDR2 YFSETQ. There were TCR beta CDR3 regions amplified from RNA transcripts. When the TCR CDR3 underwent first-round RT-PCR, the HTBI primer set was used. TCRdb independently ran MiXCR on the multiplex PCR reads; one entry per CDR3 protein. The sample has hundreds of thousands of distinct CDR3 sequences, about 20% seen once. The sequence came from a man aged 30 to 39 with Graves' ophthalmopathy. Material for sequencing was blood. This rearrangement joins TRBV5-1 to TRBJ2-3; possibly TRBD2 for D (6 bases). CDR3 sequence: CASSLDWRDSFTDTQYF. CDR3 nucleotides: TGCGCCAGCAGCTTGGACTGGCGGGACTCCTTCACAGATACGCAGTATTTT.